This T cell receptor beta chain stems from a study of CD8 T cells in Susac syndrome. It was with random hexamers that roughly 0.5 to 1 ug RNA was reverse transcribed. TCRdb independently ran MiXCR on the immunoSEQ multiplex PCR reads; one entry per CDR3 protein. The sample includes under 95,000 distinct CDR3 sequences, about 95% of them seen just once. Germline-derived CDR1 and CDR2 are LGHDT and YNNKEL (reference sequence). The length of the CDR3 is 14 residues. V was pared by 3 bases and J by 3 bases, with 6 bases between. Sequenced input: CD4+ T cells from PBMCs. This receptor was obtained from a human donor with Susac syndrome. The gene calls are TRBV3-1 and TRBJ1-6; no clear D gene. The CDR3 bases are TGTGCCAGCAGCCACCGGGACTATAATTCACCCCTCCACTTT. It encodes CASSHRDYNSPLHF.